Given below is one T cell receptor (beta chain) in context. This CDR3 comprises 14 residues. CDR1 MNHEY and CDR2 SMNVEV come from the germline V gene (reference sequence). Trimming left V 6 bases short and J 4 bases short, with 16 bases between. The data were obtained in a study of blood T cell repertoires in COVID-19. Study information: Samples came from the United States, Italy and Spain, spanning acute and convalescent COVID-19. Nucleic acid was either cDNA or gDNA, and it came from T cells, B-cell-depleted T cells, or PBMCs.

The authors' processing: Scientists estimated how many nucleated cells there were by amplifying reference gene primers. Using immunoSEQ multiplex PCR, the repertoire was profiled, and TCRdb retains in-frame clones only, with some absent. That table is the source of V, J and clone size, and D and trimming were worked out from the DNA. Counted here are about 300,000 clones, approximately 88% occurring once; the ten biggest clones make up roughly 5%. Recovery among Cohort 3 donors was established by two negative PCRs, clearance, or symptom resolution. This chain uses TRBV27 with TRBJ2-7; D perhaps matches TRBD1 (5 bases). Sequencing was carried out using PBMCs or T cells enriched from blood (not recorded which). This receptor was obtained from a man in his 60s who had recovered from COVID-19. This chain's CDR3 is CASSLLDTKYEQYF. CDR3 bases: TGTGCCAGCAGCCTATTGGACACCAAATACGAGCAGTACTTC.